Below are 27 T cell receptor beta chains sequenced from a single sample in a study of post-analysis software for immune sequencing data. Presence of unique molecular identifiers characterized the TCR beta cDNA libraries. TCRdb reprocessed the PCR reads with MiXCR, giving one entry per CDR3 protein. The sample carries some 890,000 distinct CDR3 sequences, under 70% recorded once. Whole-study findings and limits: In patients, TRBV5-6, TRBV5-1 and TRBV20-1 belonged to four or five TRBV segments found more frequently than in controls.

For these receptors, no antigen is known. The material sequenced was blood. Receptors originate from a girl aged 10 to 17 with multiple sclerosis.

The chain is built from TRBV25-1 and TRBJ2-4; 7 bases align to TRBD1. The CDR3 is 15 residues long. The germline gives CDR1 MGHDK, CDR2 SYGVNS. Trimming at V came to 2 bases and at J to 8 bases, leaving 9 bases not matched to a gene. The CDR3 region has the DNA TGTGCCAGCAGTGAACCTGGGACAGCTTTGGACATTCAGTACTTC. Its protein is CASSEPGTALDIQYF. The variable domain in full, with the rest retrieved from reference TRBV25-1 and TRBJ2-4, is EADIYQTPRYLVIGTGKKITLECSQTMGHDKMYWYQQDPGMELHLIHYSYGVNSTEKGDLSSESTVSRIRTEHFPLTLESARPSHTSQYLCASSEPGTALDIQYFGAGTRLSVL.

Here the CDR3 reads CASSNLAGTSERSSYNEQFF. The CDR3, as DNA: TGTGCCAGCAGTAACCTGGCCGGGACTAGCGAAAGGAGCTCCTACAATGAGCAGTTCTTC. The rearrangement joins TRBV25-1 to TRBJ2-1, with 10 positions matching TRBD2. Germline V gives CDR1 MGHDK, CDR2 SYGVNS. J lost 0 bases, V lost 5 bases, and 16 bases had no gene match. This CDR3 region has 20 residues.

The CDR3, as DNA: TGCGCCAGCAGCTTGGACCCGGGAACCTACTACGAGCAGTACTTC. Its translation: CASSLDPGTYYEQYF. This chain links TRBV5-1 with TRBJ2-7; maybe TRBD2 (5 bases). Germline V gene sequence: CDR1 SGHRS, CDR2 YFSETQ. The CDR3 totals 15 residues. Deletions cut 0 bases from V and 3 bases from J, with 13 bases between.

This clonotype was observed a handful of times. The chain joins TRBV20-1 to TRBJ1-1; 8 nucleotides match TRBD1. V shed 2 bases, J shed 5 bases, and the junction held 4 bases outside the gene matches. CDR3 length: 13 residues. Per the germline V gene, CDR1 is DFQATT and CDR2 is SNEGSKA (reference sequence). CDR3 sequence reads: CSARKTGVTEAFF. The DNA of the CDR3 is TGCAGTGCTAGAAAGACAGGGGTAACTGAAGCTTTCTTT.

The chain employs TRBV29-1 and TRBJ2-3, with D perhaps matching TRBD1 (6 bases). Per the germline V gene, CDR1 is SQVTM and CDR2 is ANQGSEA. This CDR3 has 15 amino acids. Trimming left V 7 bases short and J 1 base short, with 18 bases between. The CDR3 DNA reads TGCAGCGCCAGCCTGACAGGACCTCGCACAGATACGCAGTATTTT. This codes for CSASLTGPRTDTQYF.

CDR3 region: CASSLAGGSNEQYF. The CDR3 DNA reads as TGTGCCAGCAGTTTAGCGGGAGGGTCGAATGAGCAGTACTTC. The chain joins TRBV6-1 to TRBJ2-7; 11 bases fit TRBD2. The CDR3 is 14 residues long. V lost 5 bases to trimming and J lost 7 bases; unmatched junction nucleotides: 7. Germline CDR1 MNHNS, CDR2 SASEGT.

A single count supports this clonotype. V usage is TRBV2 and J usage is TRBJ2-5; D not certain. Judging by the DNA end, TRBJ2-7 fits better; the J call may be wrong. Looked up from germline, CDR1 is SNHLY and CDR2 is FYNNEI. The CDR3 is 13 residues long. CDR3 DNA: TGTGCCAGCAGAGCCGGCCGAGACCACGAGCAGTACTTC. Its protein is CASRAGRDHEQYF.

The chain uses TRBV24-1 and TRBJ2-1, with D perhaps TRBD2 (5 bases). The CDR3 is 13 residues long. Between the trimmed V and J ends, which lost 4 bases and 12 bases, there was a span of 15 bases. CDR1 KGHDR and CDR2 SFDVKD come from the germline V gene. Here the CDR3 reads CATSDLRGGAQFF. The CDR3 coding sequence is TGTGCCACCAGTGACCTCCGAGGAGGCGCGCAGTTCTTC.

CDR3 protein: CASSRLGAGAYGYTF. The CDR3 DNA reads TGTGCCAGCTCACGGTTAGGAGCGGGAGCCTATGGCTACACCTTC. This rearrangement joins TRBV18 to TRBJ1-2; D gene uncertain. V gave up 4 bases and J gave up 4 bases, with 16 bases separating them. Germline V CDR1 and CDR2: KGHSH, LQKENI. This CDR3 has 15 amino acids.

This clonotype showed up many times. The J gene is TRBJ2-7, the V gene TRBV20-1, with 11 bases identical to TRBD1. The J segment lost 2 bases and the V segment lost 6 bases, leaving 0 bases of the junction unmatched. Germline-derived CDR1 and CDR2 are DFQATT and SNEGSKA (reference sequence). This CDR3 has 12 amino acids. Here the CDR3 DNA reads TGCAGTGCGGGACAGGGGGCCTACGAGCAGTACTTC. Translated: CSAGQGAYEQYF.

The V and J genes are TRBV3-1 and TRBJ2-7, with 9 bases aligning to TRBD1. Germline V gene lookup returns CDR1 LGHDT and CDR2 YNNKEL (reference sequence). V lost 7 bases, J lost 2 bases, and 6 bases stayed unmatched. This CDR3 is built from 14 residues. The chain's CDR3 is CASTLGQGAYEQYF. In nucleotides, the CDR3 is TGTGCCAGCACCCTGGGACAGGGCGCCTACGAGCAGTACTTC.

The rearrangement uses TRBV6-2 or TRBV6-3 and TRBJ2-7, with TRBD1 matching over 7 bases. The CDR3 covers 16 residues. Per germline, CDR1 MNHEY and CDR2 SVGEGT. V trimming: 6 bases; J trimming: 1 base; junction bases outside the gene matches: 12. CDR3 DNA: TGTGCCAGCAGAAGACAGGGAGTACTCTCTTCCTACGAGCAGTACTTC. This encodes CASRRQGVLSSYEQYF.

This chain links TRBV20-1 with TRBJ1-2, with 8 bases aligning to TRBD1. The germline V gene encodes CDR1 DFQATT and CDR2 SNEGSKA (reference sequence). V lost 5 bases, J lost 3 bases, and 5 bases stayed unmatched. This CDR3 comprises 13 residues. The CDR3 sequence is CSAGGQAYYGYTF. For the CDR3, the DNA is TGCAGTGCTGGGGGACAGGCCTACTATGGCTACACCTTC.

V gene TRBV7-9 combines with J gene TRBJ2-7, with TRBD1 identical over 7 bases. Germline assignment: CDR1 SEHNR and CDR2 FQNEAQ (reference sequence). V dropped 3 bases and J dropped 5; count of bases not matched to a gene: 7. This CDR3 contains 14 residues. The CDR3 DNA reads TGTGCCAGCAGCTTTAGGACAGGAACCGACGAGCAGTACTTC. Translating it yields CASSFRTGTDEQYF.

This clonotype turned up a few times. This chain joins TRBV29-1 and TRBJ2-5; TRBD1 matches 7 bases. This CDR3 contains 15 residues. After removal of 6 bases from V and 1 base from J, the junction contained 11 bases not matched to a gene. The V gene's germline CDR1 is SQVTM and CDR2 ANQGSEA. In DNA, the CDR3 is TGCAGCGTCCAACTTCTCGGACAGGCCCAAGAGACCCAGTACTTC. Protein sequence: CSVQLLGQAQETQYF.

This rearrangement joins TRBV27 to TRBJ2-5; weak D call: TRBD1 (5 bases). The V and J ends lost 3 bases and 1 base respectively, with 18 bases between them. Germline V CDR1 and CDR2: MNHEY, SMNVEV (reference sequence). The CDR3 covers 17 residues. In DNA, the CDR3 is TGTGCCAGCAGTTTCTCCGCGTGGGGCCAATTCCAAGAGACCCAGTACTTC. Its translation is CASSFSAWGQFQETQYF.

This clonotype came up a few times. The genes are TRBV3-1 and TRBJ2-1; D is uncertain. V gave up 1 base and J gave up 12 bases, with 13 bases separating them. CDR3 size: 13 residues. Looked up from germline, CDR1 is LGHDT and CDR2 is YNNKEL (reference sequence). In DNA, the CDR3 is TGTGCCAGCAGCCAAGGGGTCACCGAGCGGCAGTTCTTC. Its translation: CASSQGVTERQFF.

The V gene is TRBV7-9, the J gene TRBJ2-5; 10 bases match TRBD1. This CDR3 region has 19 residues. Germline loops: CDR1 SEHNR, CDR2 FQNEAQ (reference sequence). Germline trimming cut 4 bases from V and 5 bases from J; bases unmatched to any gene: 19. In DNA form, the CDR3 reads TGTGCCAGCAGCTACCCACCGGGACAGGGGAGGGATCAAAAGGAGACCCAGTACTTC. This encodes CASSYPPGQGRDQKETQYF.

As DNA, the CDR3 is TGTGCCAGCAGTTCAAATAGCGGGGGGGCGGGTAATGAGCAGTTCTTC. Its protein is CASSSNSGGAGNEQFF. This chain links TRBV7-8 with TRBJ2-1, with TRBD2 identical over 11 bases. Germline CDR1 reads SGHVS; CDR2 reads FQNEAQ. Unmatched junction bases numbered 11, after V lost 6 bases and J lost 7 bases. This CDR3 region has 16 residues.

The rearrangement uses TRBV10-2 and TRBJ2-3, with 8 nucleotides matching TRBD2. Germline-derived CDR1 and CDR2 are WSHSY and SAAADI. The J segment lost 3 bases and the V segment lost 0 bases, leaving 8 bases of the junction unmatched. The CDR3 contains 17 residues. The CDR3 DNA reads as TGCGCCAGCAGTGAGTCGCAGACTAGCGCCAAGACAGATACGCAGTATTTT. It is translated as CASSESQTSAKTDTQYF.

This clonotype was seen a handful of times. The rearrangement links TRBV27 to TRBJ2-7; no reliable D call. CDR1 is MNHEY, CDR2 SMNVEV, per germline (reference sequence). There are 11 residues in the CDR3. Trimming left V 4 bases short and J 7 bases short, with 8 bases between. CDR3: CASSSPWEQYF. The CDR3 region has the DNA TGTGCCAGCAGTTCCCCATGGGAGCAGTACTTC.

This clonotype has a handful of counts. The chain uses TRBV6-5 and TRBJ2-7; D gene unclear. Germline CDR1 reads MNHEY; CDR2 reads SVGAGI. Trimming removed 7 bases from V and 0 bases from J, with 7 bases in between. The CDR3 spans 12 residues. This CDR3 reads CASTGISYEQYF. Here the CDR3 DNA reads TGTGCCAGCACGGGTATCTCCTACGAGCAGTACTTC.

The chain is built from TRBV5-1 and TRBJ2-6; weak D call: TRBD1 (5 bases). V gave up 0 bases and J gave up 0 bases, with 10 bases separating them. This CDR3 comprises 17 residues. The germline CDR1 and CDR2 sequences are SGHRS and YFSETQ. CDR3 DNA: TGCGCCAGCAGCTTGGGACAGATTAACTCTGGGGCCAACGTCCTGACTTTC. Translating it yields CASSLGQINSGANVLTF.

In its sample, this clonotype was seen a few times. The genes are TRBV6-5 and TRBJ2-1, with 9 bases matching TRBD2. V was pared by 5 bases and J by 7 bases, with 9 bases of the junction left unmatched. The CDR3 has 15 residues. The germline V gene encodes CDR1 MNHEY and CDR2 SVGAGI. The CDR3: CASSPGTSLMNEQFF. The CDR3 nucleotides read TGTGCCAGCAGTCCCGGGACTAGCTTGATGAATGAGCAGTTCTTC.

This chain links TRBV5-1 with TRBJ2-1; 8 nucleotides align to TRBD2. The CDR3 is 15 residues long. Unmatched junction bases numbered 4, after V lost 4 bases and J lost 1 base. In germline, CDR1 is SGHRS, CDR2 YFSETQ. CDR3 coding DNA: TGCGCCAGCAGCCCGGGGGGGCCATCCTACAATGAGCAGTTCTTC. It codes for CASSPGGPSYNEQFF.

Here the CDR3 DNA reads TGTGCCACCAGCAGACTAGCGACCCGGACGGCGAACACTGAAGCTTTCTTT. This gives the protein CATSRLATRTANTEAFF. The chain uses TRBV15 and TRBJ1-1; no clear D. V was pared by 2 bases and J by 1 base, with 17 bases between. The CDR3 runs to 17 residues. Germline CDR1 reads LNHNV; CDR2 reads YYDKDF (reference sequence). The full variable domain, in which reference TRBV15 and TRBJ1-1 provide the parts outside the CDR3, is DAMVIQNPRYQVTQFGKPVTLSCSQTLNHNVMYWYQQKSSQAPKLLFHYYDKDFNNEADTPDNFQSRRPNTSFCFLDIRSPGLGDTAMYLCATSRLATRTANTEAFFGQGTRLTVV.

This clonotype was detected many times. The genes are TRBV20-1 and TRBJ2-7; 9 bases align to TRBD2. In germline, CDR1 is DFQATT, CDR2 SNEGSKA (reference sequence). This CDR3 contains 15 residues. V was pared by 3 bases and J by 3 bases, with 9 bases of the junction left unmatched. The CDR3 loop reads CSARGGPSGIYEQYF. CDR3 coding DNA: TGCAGTGCTAGGGGGGGCCCTAGCGGGATCTACGAGCAGTACTTC.